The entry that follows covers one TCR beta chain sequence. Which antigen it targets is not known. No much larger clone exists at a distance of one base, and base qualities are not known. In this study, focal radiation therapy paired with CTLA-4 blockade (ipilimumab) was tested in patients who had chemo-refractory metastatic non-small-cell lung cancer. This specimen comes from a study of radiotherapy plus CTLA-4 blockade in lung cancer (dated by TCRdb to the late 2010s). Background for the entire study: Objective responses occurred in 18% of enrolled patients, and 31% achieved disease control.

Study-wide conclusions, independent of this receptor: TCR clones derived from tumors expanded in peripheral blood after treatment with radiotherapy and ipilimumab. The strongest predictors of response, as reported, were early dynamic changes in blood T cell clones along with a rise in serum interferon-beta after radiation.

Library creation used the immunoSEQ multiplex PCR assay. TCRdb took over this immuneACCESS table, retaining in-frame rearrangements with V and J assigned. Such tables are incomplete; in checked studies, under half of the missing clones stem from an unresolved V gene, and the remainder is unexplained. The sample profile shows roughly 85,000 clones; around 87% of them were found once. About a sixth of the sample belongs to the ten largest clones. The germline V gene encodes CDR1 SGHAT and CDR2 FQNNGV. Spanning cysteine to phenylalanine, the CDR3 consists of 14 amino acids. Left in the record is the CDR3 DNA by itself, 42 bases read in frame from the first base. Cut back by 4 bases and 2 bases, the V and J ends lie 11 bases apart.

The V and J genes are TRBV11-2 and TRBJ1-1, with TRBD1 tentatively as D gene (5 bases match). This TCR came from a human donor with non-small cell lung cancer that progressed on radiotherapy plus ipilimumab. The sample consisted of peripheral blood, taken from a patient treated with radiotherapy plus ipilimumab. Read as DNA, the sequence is TGTGCCAGCAGCTACCAGGGCTCTAACACTGAAGCTTTCTTT. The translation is CASSYQGSNTEAFF. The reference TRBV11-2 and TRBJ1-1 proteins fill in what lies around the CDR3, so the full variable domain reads EAGVAQSPRYKIIEKRQSVAFWCNPISGHATLYWYQQILGQGPKLLIQFQNNGVVDDSQLPKDRFSAERLKGVDSTLKIQPAKLEDSAVYLCASSYQGSNTEAFFGQGTRLTVV.